A selection of T cell receptor beta chains follows, all from one sample in a study of OX40 agonist ivuxolimab in advanced cancers. Only in-frame clones appear in the TCRdb table, and some are missing; sequencing was by immunoSEQ multiplex PCR. The sample shows roughly 80,000 clones, approximately 91% of them seen only once. The material sequenced was CD4+ or CD8+ T cells sorted from blood, taken in a trial of the OX40 agonist ivuxolimab. The receptor set was obtained from an adult with an advanced solid tumor such as melanoma, head and neck, liver or kidney cancer. The CDR3 runs from the conserved cysteine through the conserved F or W. Each record gives: V gene, clone size, J gene, CDR3 protein. Clone size, where shown, is once, few, many, or a class for clones that have expanded.

V: TRBV4-2; size: -; J: TRBJ2-1; CDR3: CASSSRAGGSYNEQFF
V: TRBV7-2; size: -; J: TRBJ2-1; CDR3: CASSNIRDYNEQFF
V: TRBV15; size: -; J: TRBJ2-1; CDR3: CATSRSAGGDNEQFF
V: TRBV18; size: -; J: TRBJ1-5; CDR3: CASSPSLGQGYSNQPQHF
V: TRBV6-5; size: -; J: TRBJ1-4; CDR3: CASSYSNRGDEKLFF
V: TRBV20-1; size: -; J: TRBJ2-7; CDR3: CSAVGENEQYF
V: TRBV7-8; size: -; J: TRBJ2-1; CDR3: CASSFKAGTYNEQFF
V: TRBV7-9; size: few; J: TRBJ2-5; CDR3: CASCPGLAGEETQYF
V: TRBV7-2; size: -; J: TRBJ2-7; CDR3: CASSLAPLADLYEQYF
V: TRBV9; size: -; J: TRBJ1-3; CDR3: CASSARIVGNTIYF
V: TRBV7-9; size: -; J: TRBJ1-1; CDR3: CAIVARDSPMNTEAFF
V: TRBV19; size: once; J: TRBJ1-5; CDR3: CASSITANQPQHF
V: TRBV20-1; size: -; J: TRBJ1-2; CDR3: CSAIGVGGYTF
V: TRBV5-1; size: -; J: TRBJ2-7; CDR3: CASSFLQGSGEQYF
V: TRBV18; size: -; J: TRBJ2-3; CDR3: CASSPNQGADTQYF
V: TRBV11-3; size: -; J: TRBJ1-5; CDR3: CASSFGQNQPQHF
V: TRBV7-2; size: -; J: TRBJ1-3; CDR3: CASSWRGGNTIYF
V: TRBV11-1; size: once; J: TRBJ2-1; CDR3: CASSLAGVSYNEQFF
V: TRBV27; size: -; J: TRBJ2-2; CDR3: CASSLFRAAGELFF
V: TRBV9; size: -; J: TRBJ1-2; CDR3: CASSFRDSYGYTF
V: TRBV2; size: -; J: TRBJ1-2; CDR3: CASSPDTGLGYTF
V: TRBV19; size: -; J: TRBJ2-1; CDR3: CASSIRGQGNEQFF
V: TRBV5-1; size: -; J: TRBJ1-4; CDR3: CASMPTGGGHEKLFF
V: TRBV27; size: -; J: TRBJ2-7; CDR3: CASSFVGFPYEQYF
V: TRBV18; size: -; J: TRBJ1-5; CDR3: CASSPDRTLGNQPQHF
V: TRBV5-1; size: once; J: TRBJ2-1; CDR3: CASSLGGTEANEQFF
V: TRBV30; size: -; J: TRBJ2-7; CDR3: CAWSGLRGRGSVEQYF
V: TRBV5-4; size: -; J: TRBJ2-3; CDR3: CASSMGLLSTDTQYF
V: TRBV13; size: once; J: TRBJ1-1; CDR3: CASSFGRWGTEAFF
V: TRBV14; size: -; J: TRBJ2-7; CDR3: CASSRGEDEQYF
V: TRBV11-2; size: -; J: TRBJ2-2; CDR3: CASTLYGGVDSGELFF
V: TRBV28; size: -; J: TRBJ2-5; CDR3: CASSSGGETQYF
V: TRBV7-2; size: -; J: TRBJ2-7; CDR3: CASSFSNRDPGGSYEQYF
V: TRBV7-2; size: -; J: TRBJ1-1; CDR3: CASSLVPGGSAFF
V: TRBV9; size: -; J: TRBJ2-2; CDR3: CASSVRGVTGELFF
V: TRBV6-6; size: -; J: TRBJ2-3; CDR3: CASSYGPALSTDTQYF
V: TRBV30; size: -; J: TRBJ2-3; CDR3: CAWSATDTQYF
V: TRBV11-2; size: -; J: TRBJ2-4; CDR3: CASSLLTSGSGKNIQYF
V: TRBV27; size: -; J: TRBJ2-5; CDR3: CATIAPAGTQYF
V: TRBV18; size: -; J: TRBJ2-7; CDR3: CASSQTGTGVSYEQYF
V: TRBV6-5; size: -; J: TRBJ2-5; CDR3: CASSPRLQETQYF
V: TRBV13; size: -; J: TRBJ2-3; CDR3: CASSLKSSGRTDTQYF
V: TRBV19; size: -; J: TRBJ1-2; CDR3: CASSKDRGLSIGYTF
V: TRBV12-2; size: once; J: TRBJ2-2; CDR3: CASRLCHTSGSANTGELFF
V: TRBV5-1; size: -; J: TRBJ2-2; CDR3: CASRGPSTGELFF
V: TRBV11-2; size: -; J: TRBJ1-1; CDR3: CASSLGQGNTEAFF
V: TRBV5-8; size: -; J: TRBJ1-1; CDR3: CASSQGQGDGEAFF
V: TRBV11-1; size: -; J: TRBJ2-2; CDR3: CASSPRLAGVPRELFF
V: TRBV7-8; size: -; J: TRBJ1-3; CDR3: CASSLGYGTRTTGNTIYF
V: TRBV28; size: -; J: TRBJ1-5; CDR3: CASRKGGYSNQPQHF
V: TRBV9; size: -; J: TRBJ1-1; CDR3: CASSMGYLGTEAFF
V: TRBV10-3; size: -; J: TRBJ2-1; CDR3: CAINSNPPGGLSIEQFF
V: TRBV4-2; size: -; J: TRBJ1-5; CDR3: CASSQDPDRGGQPQHF
V: TRBV10-2; size: -; J: TRBJ1-6; CDR3: CASSVAGGFNSPLHF
V: TRBV29-1; size: -; J: TRBJ2-2; CDR3: CSVVGRATGELFF
V: TRBV5-1; size: -; J: TRBJ1-4; CDR3: CASFRANEKLFF
V: TRBV4-2; size: once; J: TRBJ1-5; CDR3: CASSRGRLSNQPQHF
V: TRBV7-8; size: -; J: TRBJ1-1; CDR3: CASSLAEGAEAFF
V: TRBV30; size: -; J: TRBJ2-7; CDR3: CAGRSRTYEQYF